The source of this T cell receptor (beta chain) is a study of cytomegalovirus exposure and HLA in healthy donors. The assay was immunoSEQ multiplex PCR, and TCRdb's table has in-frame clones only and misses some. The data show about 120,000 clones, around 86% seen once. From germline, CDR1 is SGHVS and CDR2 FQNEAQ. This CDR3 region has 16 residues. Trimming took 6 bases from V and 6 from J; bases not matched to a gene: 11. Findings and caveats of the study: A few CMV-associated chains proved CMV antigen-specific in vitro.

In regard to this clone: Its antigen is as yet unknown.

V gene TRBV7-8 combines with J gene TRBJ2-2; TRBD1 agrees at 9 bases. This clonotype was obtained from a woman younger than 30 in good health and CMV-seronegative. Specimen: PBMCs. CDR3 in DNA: TGTGCCAGCAGGAAACCCGGGGACAGGGTGGCCGGGGAGCTGTTTTTT. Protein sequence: CASRKPGDRVAGELFF.